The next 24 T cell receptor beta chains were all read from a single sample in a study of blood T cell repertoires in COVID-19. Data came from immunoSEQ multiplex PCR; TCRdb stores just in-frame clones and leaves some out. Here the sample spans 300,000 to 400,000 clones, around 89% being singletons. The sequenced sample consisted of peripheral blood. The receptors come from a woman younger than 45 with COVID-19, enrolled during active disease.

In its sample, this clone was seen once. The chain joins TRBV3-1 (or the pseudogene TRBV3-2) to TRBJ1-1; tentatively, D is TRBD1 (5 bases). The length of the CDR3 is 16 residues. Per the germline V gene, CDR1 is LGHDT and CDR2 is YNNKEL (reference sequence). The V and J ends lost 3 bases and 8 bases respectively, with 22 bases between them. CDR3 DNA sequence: TGTGCCAGCAGCCACCTTTACTTTCCCGGGGGACCCGAAGCTTTCTTT. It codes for CASSHLYFPGGPEAFF.

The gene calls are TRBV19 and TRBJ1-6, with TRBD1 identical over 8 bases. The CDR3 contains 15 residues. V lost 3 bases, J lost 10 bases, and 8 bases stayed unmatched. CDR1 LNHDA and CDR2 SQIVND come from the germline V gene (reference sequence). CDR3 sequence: CASSISTGETSPLHF. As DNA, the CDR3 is TGTGCCAGTAGTATCTCGACAGGGGAGACCTCACCCCTCCACTTT.

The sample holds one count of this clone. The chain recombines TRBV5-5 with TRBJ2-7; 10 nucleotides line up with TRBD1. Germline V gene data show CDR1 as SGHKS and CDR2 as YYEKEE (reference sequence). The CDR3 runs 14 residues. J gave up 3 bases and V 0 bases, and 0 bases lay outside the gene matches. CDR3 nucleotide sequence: TGTGCCAGCAGCTTGGGGACAGGGGGCTACGAGCAGTACTTC. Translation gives CASSLGTGGYEQYF.

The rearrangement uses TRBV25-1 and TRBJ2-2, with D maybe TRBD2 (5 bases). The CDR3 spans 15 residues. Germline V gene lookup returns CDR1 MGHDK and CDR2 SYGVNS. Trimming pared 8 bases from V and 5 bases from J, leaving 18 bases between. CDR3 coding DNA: TGTGCCAGCGGCGGGTCCGGGCGGAGGACCGGGGAGCTGTTTTTT. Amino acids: CASGGSGRRTGELFF.

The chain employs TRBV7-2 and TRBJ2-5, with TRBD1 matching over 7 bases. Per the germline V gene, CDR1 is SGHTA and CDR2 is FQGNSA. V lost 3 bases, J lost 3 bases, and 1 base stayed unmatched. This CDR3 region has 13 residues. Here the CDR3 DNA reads TGTGCCAGCAGCTTTCAGGGGGAAGAGACCCAGTACTTC. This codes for CASSFQGEETQYF.

CDR3 sequence: CASGLATGSIEKLFF. The CDR3 DNA follows: TGTGCTAGTGGTTTGGCGACAGGGTCCATTGAAAAACTGTTTTTT. The chain employs TRBV12-5 and TRBJ1-4; 7 bases line up with TRBD1. CDR1 LGHNT and CDR2 FRNRAP come from the germline V gene. Trimming at V came to 1 base and at J to 7 bases, leaving 6 bases not matched to a gene. This CDR3 contains 15 residues.

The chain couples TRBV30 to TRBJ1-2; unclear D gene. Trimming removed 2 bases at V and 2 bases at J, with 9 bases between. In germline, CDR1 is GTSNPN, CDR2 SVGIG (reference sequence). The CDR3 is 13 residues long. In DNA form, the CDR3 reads TGTGCCTGGAGTTTGGGCACCAACTATGGCTACACCTTC. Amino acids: CAWSLGTNYGYTF. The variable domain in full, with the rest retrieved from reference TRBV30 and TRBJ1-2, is SQTIHQWPATLVQPVGSPLSLECTVEGTSNPNLYWYRQAAGRGLQLLFYSVGIGQISSEVPQNLSASRPQDRQFILSSKKLLLSDSGFYLCAWSLGTNYGYTFGSGTRLTVV.

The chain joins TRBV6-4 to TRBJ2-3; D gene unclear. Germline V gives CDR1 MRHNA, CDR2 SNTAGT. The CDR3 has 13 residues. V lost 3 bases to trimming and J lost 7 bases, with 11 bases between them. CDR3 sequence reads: CASSETVGNTQYF. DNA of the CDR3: TGTGCCAGCAGTGAAACAGTTGGAAATACGCAGTATTTT.

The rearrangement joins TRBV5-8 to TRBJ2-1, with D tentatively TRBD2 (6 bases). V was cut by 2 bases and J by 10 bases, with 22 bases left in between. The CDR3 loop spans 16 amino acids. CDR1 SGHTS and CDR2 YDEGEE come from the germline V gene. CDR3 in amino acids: CASSFRLADPRGEQFF. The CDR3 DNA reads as TGTGCCAGCAGCTTTAGGCTAGCAGACCCTCGGGGGGAGCAGTTCTTC.

CDR3 sequence reads: CASSPQRNEQFF. In DNA form, the CDR3 reads TGTGCCAGCAGCCCGCAGCGCAATGAGCAGTTCTTC. The chain uses TRBV7-2 and TRBJ2-1; D is unclear. Deletions cut 5 bases from V and 6 bases from J, with 8 bases between. The germline V gene encodes CDR1 SGHTA and CDR2 FQGNSA. There are 12 residues in the CDR3.

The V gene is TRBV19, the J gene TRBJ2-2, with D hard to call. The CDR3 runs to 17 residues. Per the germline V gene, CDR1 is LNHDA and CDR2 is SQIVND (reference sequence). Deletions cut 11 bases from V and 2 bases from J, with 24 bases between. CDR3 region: CAASTPGEPRNTGELFF. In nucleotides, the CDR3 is TGTGCCGCTTCAACCCCGGGTGAGCCGAGAAACACCGGGGAGCTGTTTTTT. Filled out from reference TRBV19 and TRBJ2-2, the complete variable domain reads DGGITQSPKYLFRKEGQNVTLSCEQNLNHDAMYWYRQDPGQGLRLIYYSQIVNDFQKGDIAEGYSVSREKKESFPLTVTSAQKNPTAFYLCAASTPGEPRNTGELFFGEGSRLTVL.

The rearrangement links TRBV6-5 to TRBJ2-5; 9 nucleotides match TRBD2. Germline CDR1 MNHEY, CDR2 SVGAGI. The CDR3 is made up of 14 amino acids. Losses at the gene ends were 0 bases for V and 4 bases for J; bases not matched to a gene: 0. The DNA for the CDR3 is TGTGCCAGCAGTTACTCGACTAGCGGAGAGACCCAGTACTTC. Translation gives CASSYSTSGETQYF.

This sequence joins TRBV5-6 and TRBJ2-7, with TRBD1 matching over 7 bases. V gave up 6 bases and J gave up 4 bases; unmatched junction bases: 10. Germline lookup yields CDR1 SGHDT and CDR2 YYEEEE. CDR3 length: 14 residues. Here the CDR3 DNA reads TGTGCCAGCACCCTAGGTGCAGGGGGTTACGAGCAGTACGTC. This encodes CASTLGAGGYEQYV.

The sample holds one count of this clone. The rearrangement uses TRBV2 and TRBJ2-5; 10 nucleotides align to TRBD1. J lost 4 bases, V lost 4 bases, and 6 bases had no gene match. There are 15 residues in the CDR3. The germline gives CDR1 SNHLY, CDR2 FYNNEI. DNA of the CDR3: TGTGCCAGCAGTGGGGAAAGGACAGGGGGAGAGACCCAGTACTTC. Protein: CASSGERTGGETQYF. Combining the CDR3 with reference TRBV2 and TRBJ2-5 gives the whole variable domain EPEVTQTPSHQVTQMGQEVILRCVPISNHLYFYWYRQILGQKVEFLVSFYNNEISEKSEIFDDQFSVERPDGSNFTLKIRSTKLEDSAMYFCASSGERTGGETQYFGPGTRLLVL.

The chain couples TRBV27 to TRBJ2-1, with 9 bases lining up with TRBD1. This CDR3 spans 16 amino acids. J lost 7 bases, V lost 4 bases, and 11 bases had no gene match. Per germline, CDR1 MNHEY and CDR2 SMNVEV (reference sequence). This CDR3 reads CASSSYGQGKRNEQFF. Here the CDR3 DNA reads TGTGCCAGCAGTTCCTATGGACAGGGGAAGAGGAATGAGCAGTTCTTC.

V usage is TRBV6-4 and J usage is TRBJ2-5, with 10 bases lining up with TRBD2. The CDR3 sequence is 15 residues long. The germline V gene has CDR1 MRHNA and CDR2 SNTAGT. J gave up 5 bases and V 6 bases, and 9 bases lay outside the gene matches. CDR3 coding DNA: TGTGCCAGCAGCACCAGCGGGGGGGCCGGGGAGACCCAGTACTTC. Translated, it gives CASSTSGGAGETQYF.

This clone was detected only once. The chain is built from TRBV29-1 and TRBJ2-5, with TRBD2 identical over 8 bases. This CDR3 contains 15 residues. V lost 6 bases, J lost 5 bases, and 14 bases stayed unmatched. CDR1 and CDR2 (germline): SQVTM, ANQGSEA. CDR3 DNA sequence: TGCAGCGTGACCACCGGGACTAGGTTGTGGGAGACCCAGTACTTC. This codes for CSVTTGTRLWETQYF.

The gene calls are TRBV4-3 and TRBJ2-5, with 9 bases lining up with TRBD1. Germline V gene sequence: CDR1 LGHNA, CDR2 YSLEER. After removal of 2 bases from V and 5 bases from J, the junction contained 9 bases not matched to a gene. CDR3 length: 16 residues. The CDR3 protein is CASSQSGTGKWETQYF. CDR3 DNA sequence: TGCGCCAGCAGCCAATCCGGGACAGGGAAATGGGAGACCCAGTACTTC.

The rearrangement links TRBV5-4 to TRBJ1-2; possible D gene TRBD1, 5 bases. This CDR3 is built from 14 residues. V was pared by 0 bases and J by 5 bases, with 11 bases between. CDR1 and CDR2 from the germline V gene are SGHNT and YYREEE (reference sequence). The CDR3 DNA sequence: TGTGCCAGCAGCTTGGGGGATTCAGGGTATGGCTACACCTTC. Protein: CASSLGDSGYGYTF.

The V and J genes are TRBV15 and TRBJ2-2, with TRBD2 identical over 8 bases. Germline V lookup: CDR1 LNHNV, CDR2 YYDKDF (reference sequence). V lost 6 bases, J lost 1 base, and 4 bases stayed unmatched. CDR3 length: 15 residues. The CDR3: CATSWGLVNTGELFF. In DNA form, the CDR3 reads TGTGCCACCAGTTGGGGACTAGTGAACACCGGGGAGCTGTTTTTT.

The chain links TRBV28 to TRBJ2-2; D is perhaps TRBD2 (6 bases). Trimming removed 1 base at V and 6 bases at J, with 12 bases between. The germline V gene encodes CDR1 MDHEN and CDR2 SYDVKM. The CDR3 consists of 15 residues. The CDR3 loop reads CASSLYGREAGELFF. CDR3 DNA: TGTGCCAGCAGTTTATATGGCAGGGAGGCCGGGGAGCTGTTTTTT.

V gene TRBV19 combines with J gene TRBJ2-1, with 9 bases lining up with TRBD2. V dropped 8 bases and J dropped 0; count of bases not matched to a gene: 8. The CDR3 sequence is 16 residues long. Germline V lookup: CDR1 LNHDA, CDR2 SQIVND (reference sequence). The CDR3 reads CASHSIAGASYNEQFF. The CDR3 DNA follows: TGTGCCAGTCACTCTATAGCGGGGGCCTCCTACAATGAGCAGTTCTTC.

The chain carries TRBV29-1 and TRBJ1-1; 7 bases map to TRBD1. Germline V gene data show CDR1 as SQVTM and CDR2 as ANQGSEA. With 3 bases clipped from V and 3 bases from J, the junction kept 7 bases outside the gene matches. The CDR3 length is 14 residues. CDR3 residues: CSVDETGWDTEAFF. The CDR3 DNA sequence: TGCAGCGTTGACGAGACAGGGTGGGACACTGAAGCTTTCTTT.

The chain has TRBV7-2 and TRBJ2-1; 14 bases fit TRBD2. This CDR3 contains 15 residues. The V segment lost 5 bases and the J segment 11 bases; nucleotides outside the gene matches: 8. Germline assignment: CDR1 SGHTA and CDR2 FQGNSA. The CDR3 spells CASSPPGLAGEKQFF. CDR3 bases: TGTGCCAGCAGCCCACCGGGACTAGCGGGAGAGAAGCAGTTCTTC.